This entry features one T cell receptor beta chain sequence. The assay was immunoSEQ multiplex PCR, and TCRdb's table has in-frame clones only and misses some. The table has over 70,000 clones, roughly 96% seen once. The data are from a study of technical replicates of blood from a handful of donors. Germline V gene data show CDR1 as SEHNR and CDR2 as FQNEAQ (reference sequence). CDR3 size: 13 residues. The V and J ends lost 8 bases and 9 bases, in that order; junction bases with no gene match: 5. What was sequenced was T cells isolated from PBMCs. The receptor's source is a human donor in good health. This rearrangement joins TRBV7-9 to TRBJ2-1, with 12 bases identical to TRBD2. This chain's CDR3 is CASGLAGGSEQFF. The CDR3 bases are TGTGCCAGCGGGCTAGCGGGAGGGAGTGAGCAGTTCTTC.